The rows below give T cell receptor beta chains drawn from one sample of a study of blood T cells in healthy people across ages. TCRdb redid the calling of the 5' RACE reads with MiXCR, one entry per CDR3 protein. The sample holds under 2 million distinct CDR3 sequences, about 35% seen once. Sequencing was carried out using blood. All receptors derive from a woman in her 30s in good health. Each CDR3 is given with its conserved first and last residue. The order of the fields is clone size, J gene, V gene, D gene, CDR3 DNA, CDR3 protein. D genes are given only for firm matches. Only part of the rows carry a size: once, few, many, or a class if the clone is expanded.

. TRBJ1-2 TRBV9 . TGTGCCAGCAGCGTAAAACGGGGCGAAGGCTACACCTTC CASSVKRGEGYTF
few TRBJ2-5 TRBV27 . TGTGCCAGCAGCCCACAGGGGGGGGGAGAGACCCAGTACTTC CASSPQGGGETQYF
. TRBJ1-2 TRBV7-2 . TGTGCCAGCAGCTTGCAGGGGTTGAGCTATGGCTACACCTTC CASSLQGLSYGYTF
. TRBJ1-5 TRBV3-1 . TGTGCCAGCAGTTCAACTCAGGGTTCAAGCAATCAGCCCCAGCATTTT CASSSTQGSSNQPQHF
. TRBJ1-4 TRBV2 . TGTGCCAGCAGTGCACAACGGGCAGTGACTAATGAAAAACTGTTTTTT CASSAQRAVTNEKLFF
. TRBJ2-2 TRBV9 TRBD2 TGTGCCAGCAGCGGGGGAGGGATGAACACCGGGGAGCTGTTTTTT CASSGGGMNTGELFF
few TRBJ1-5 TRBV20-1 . TGCAGTGCTAGAGAGGTACAGGGTTTCGATCAGCCCCAGCATTTT CSAREVQGFDQPQHF
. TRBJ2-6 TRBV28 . TGTGCCAGCAGTGACGGACAGCTCTCTGGGGCCAACGTCCTGACTTTC CASSDGQLSGANVLTF
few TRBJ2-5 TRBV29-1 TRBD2 TGCAGCGTTGATTCGAGACTAGCGGGAGAGACCCAGTACTTC CSVDSRLAGETQYF
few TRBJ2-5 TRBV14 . TGTGCCAGCAGCCATGAAATAAGGGGCGGGCAGTACTTC CASSHEIRGGQYF
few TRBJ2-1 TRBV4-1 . TGCGCCAGCAGCCAAGATTTGGGGGACTTCTACAATGAGCAGTTCTTC CASSQDLGDFYNEQFF
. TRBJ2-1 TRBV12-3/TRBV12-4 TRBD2 TGTGCCAGCAGTTTACTAGCGGGAGCCGACGGTGAGCAGTTCTTC CASSLLAGADGEQFF
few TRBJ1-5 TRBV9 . TGTGCCAGCAGCTCCCCACAAGGGCCGGAGCCCCAGCATTTT CASSSPQGPEPQHF
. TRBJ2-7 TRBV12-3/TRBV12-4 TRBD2 TGTGCCAGCAGTTTACGGGGCGGGGGGGCCTACGAGCAGTACTTC CASSLRGGGAYEQYF
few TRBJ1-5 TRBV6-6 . TGTGCCAGCAGCCACACAGGGTCGGGTCAGCCCCAGCATTTT CASSHTGSGQPQHF
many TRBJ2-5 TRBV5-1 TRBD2 TGTGCCAGCAGTTTAGGGCTAGCGGGGGGTTACCAAGAGACCCAGTACTTC CASSLGLAGGYQETQYF
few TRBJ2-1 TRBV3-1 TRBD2 TGTGCCAGCAGCCAAATAGGACTAGCGGGAGGCCCTTACAATGAGCAGTTCTTC CASSQIGLAGGPYNEQFF
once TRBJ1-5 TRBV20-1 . TGCAGTGCTAGAGATCGGACGGGTCAGCCCCAGCATTTT CSARDRTGQPQHF
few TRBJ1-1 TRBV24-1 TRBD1 TGTGCCACCAGTGAGGGGGGACAGCCTTACACTGAAGCTTTCTTT CATSEGGQPYTEAFF
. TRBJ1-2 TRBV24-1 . TGTGCCACCAGCGAGGCGTCGGACTATGGCTACACCTTC CATSEASDYGYTF
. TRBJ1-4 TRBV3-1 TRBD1 TGTGCCAGCAGCAAGGGCAGGGGGCGTGAAAAACTGTTTTTT CASSKGRGREKLFF
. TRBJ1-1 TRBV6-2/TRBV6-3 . TGTGCCAGCAGTTCGCGGGACTTGTGGAGGGATGAAGCTTTCTTT CASSSRDLWRDEAFF
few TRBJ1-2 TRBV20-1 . TGCAGTGCTCCCCGGACATACGGCTACACCTTC CSAPRTYGYTF
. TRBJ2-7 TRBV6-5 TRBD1 TGTGCCAGCAGTTTGGGACAGTCCCTCTACGAGCAGTACTTC CASSLGQSLYEQYF
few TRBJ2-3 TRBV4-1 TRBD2 TGCGCCAGCAGCCCCCTACCGACTAGCGGGAGGGTAAGCACAGATACGCAGTATTTT CASSPLPTSGRVSTDTQYF
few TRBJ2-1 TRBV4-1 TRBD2 TGCGCCAGCAGCCAAGATAAGGGACTAGCGGGTAGTGAGCAGTTCTTC CASSQDKGLAGSEQFF
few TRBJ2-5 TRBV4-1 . TGCGCCAGCAGCGATATACCCCAAGAGACCCAGTACTTC CASSDIPQETQYF
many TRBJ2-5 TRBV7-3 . TGTGCCAGCAGCTTAGGTTCCCTGGAGACCCAGTACTTC CASSLGSLETQYF
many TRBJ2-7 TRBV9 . TGTGCCAGCAGCGTAGGAGGGACGGGAACCTACGAGCAGTACTTC CASSVGGTGTYEQYF
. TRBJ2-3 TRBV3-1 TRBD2 TGTGCCAGCAGCCAGGGGGGAGGGGCCAATACGCAGTATTTT CASSQGGGANTQYF
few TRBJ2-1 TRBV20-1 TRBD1 TGCAGTGCTAGAGCGACAGGGGGCTCCTACAATGAGCAGTTCTTC CSARATGGSYNEQFF
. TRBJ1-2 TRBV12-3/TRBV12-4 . TGTGCCAGCAGTTCAAGCGACGGCTGGAACTATGGCTACACCTTC CASSSSDGWNYGYTF
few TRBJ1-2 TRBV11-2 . TGTGCCAGCAGCTTAATCCGACGGGTTTATGGCTACACCTTC CASSLIRRVYGYTF
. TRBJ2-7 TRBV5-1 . TGCGCCAGCAGCTTGGTTCCGGGGGCAGACGAGCAGTACTTC CASSLVPGADEQYF
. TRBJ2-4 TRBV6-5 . TGTGCCAGCAGTTCCCCCGCCCGGGGAACTTGGTACTTC CASSSPARGTWYF
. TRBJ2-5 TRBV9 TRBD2 TGTACCAGCAGCGTAGCGGGGGGTCTCCAAGAGACCCAGTACTTC CTSSVAGGLQETQYF
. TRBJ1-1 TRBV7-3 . TGTGCCAGCAGCATCACGGGGGAGGAATGGACTGAAGCTTTCTTT CASSITGEEWTEAFF
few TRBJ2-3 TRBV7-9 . TGTGCCAGCAGCTCGTCAGGGGCACGAGGGGGAGATACGCAGTATTTT CASSSSGARGGDTQYF
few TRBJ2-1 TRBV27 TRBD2 TGTGCCAGCAGTTCTCAGCGGGAGGGCCCTGAGCAGTTCTTC CASSSQREGPEQFF
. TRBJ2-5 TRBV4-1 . TGCGCCACAGCTTCGAGGCCAAGAGAGACCCAGTACTTC CATASRPRETQYF
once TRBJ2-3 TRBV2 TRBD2 TGTGCCAGCAGTGAGCCCAGCGGGAGCCCCGATACGCAGTATTTT CASSEPSGSPDTQYF
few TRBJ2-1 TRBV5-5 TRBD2 TGTGCCAGCAGCCCGGGACTAGCGGGGGGTACCTATCACAATGAGCAGTTCTTC CASSPGLAGGTYHNEQFF
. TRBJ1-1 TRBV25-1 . TGTGCCAGCAGTGAATGGTCGGGCAGGGAAGCTTTCTTT CASSEWSGREAFF
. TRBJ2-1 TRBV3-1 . TGTGCCAGCAGCCAAGTGGGTAAAGGGGGCTACAATGAGCAGTTCTTC CASSQVGKGGYNEQFF
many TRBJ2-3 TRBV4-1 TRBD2 TGCGCCAGCAGCCAAGACCCCCCGCGGGGGGAGGCAGATACGCAGTATTTT CASSQDPPRGEADTQYF